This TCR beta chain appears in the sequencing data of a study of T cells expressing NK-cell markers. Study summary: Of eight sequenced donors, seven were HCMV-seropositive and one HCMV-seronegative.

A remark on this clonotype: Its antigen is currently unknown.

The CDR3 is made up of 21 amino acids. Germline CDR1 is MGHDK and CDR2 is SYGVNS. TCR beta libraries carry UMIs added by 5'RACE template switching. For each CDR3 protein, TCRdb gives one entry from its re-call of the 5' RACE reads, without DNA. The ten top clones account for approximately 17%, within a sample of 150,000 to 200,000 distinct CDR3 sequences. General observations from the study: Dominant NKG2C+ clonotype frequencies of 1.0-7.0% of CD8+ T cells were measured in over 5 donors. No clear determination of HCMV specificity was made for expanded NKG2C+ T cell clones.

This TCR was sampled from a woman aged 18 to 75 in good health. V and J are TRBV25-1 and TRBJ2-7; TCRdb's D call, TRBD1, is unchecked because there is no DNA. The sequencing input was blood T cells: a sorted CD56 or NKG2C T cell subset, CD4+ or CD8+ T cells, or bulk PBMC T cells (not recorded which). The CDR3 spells CASSEYHVGGPGQGYYYEQYF.